The following is a T cell receptor (beta chain) sequence with its context. The target antigen is unknown. Template material for TCR beta VDJ and CDR3 profiling consisted of genomic DNA. A single record per CDR3 protein comes from TCRdb applying MiXCR to the reads. The sample comprises a few hundred thousand distinct CDR3 sequences, approximately 57% of which are singletons, and about 29% rests with the top ten. Germline values: CDR1 MNHEY, CDR2 SVGAGI. The V end was cut by 4 bases, the J end by 1 base, with 13 bases between. The CDR3 is 15 residues long. The data belong to a study of CD8+CD57+ T cells in acquired aplastic anemia. The overall study: Sorted CD4+ and CD8+ cells yielded around 3.2 ug of DNA on average. An average of approximately 11 million reads for CD4+ cells was obtained from healthy donors. Notes on the study in general: About 28 sequences, all CD8+ CDR3, were shared between patients and controls. Statistical testing detected no significant gap in CD8+ Simpson's diversity between patients and controls.

The chain links TRBV6-5 to TRBJ1-1; a possible D gene is TRBD1 (6 bases). The TCR originated in a human donor in good health. Input material: sorted CD4+, CD8+, or CD8+CD57+ T cells (not recorded which) from PBMCs. This chain's CDR3 is CASSWDKPSNTEAFF. Written as DNA, the CDR3 is TGTGCCAGCAGTTGGGACAAACCCTCGAACACTGAAGCTTTCTTT.